These 26 T cell receptor beta chains share one sample of origin, sequenced in a study of CD8 T cells in Susac syndrome. Random hexamers primed reverse transcription of roughly 0.5 to 1 ug RNA. TCRdb used MiXCR to reprocess the immunoSEQ multiplex PCR reads, holding one entry per CDR3 protein. The sample lists 210,000 or so distinct CDR3 sequences, about 94% occurring once. The sequenced sample consisted of CD4+ T cells from PBMCs. These receptors originate from a human donor with Susac syndrome.

This clonotype was counted once. The rearrangement joins TRBV6-2 or TRBV6-3 to TRBJ1-5, with D tentatively TRBD1 (6 bases). This CDR3 is 12 amino acids long. Germline V gene sequence: CDR1 MNHEY, CDR2 SVGEGT. Between the trimmed V and J ends, which lost 7 bases and 7 bases, there was a span of 11 bases. As DNA, the CDR3 is TGTGCCAGCACCGAGGGGGTACAGCCCCAGCATTTT. Its translation is CASTEGVQPQHF.

V gene TRBV30 combines with J gene TRBJ2-3; 9 nucleotides line up with TRBD1. The CDR3 spans 15 residues. Germline-derived CDR1 and CDR2 are GTSNPN and SVGIG (reference sequence). The V gene end was trimmed by 2 bases and the J gene end by 4 bases; junction bases not matched to a gene: 7. The CDR3 here is CAWSSHRGPSDTQYF. The CDR3, as DNA: TGTGCCTGGAGTTCCCACAGGGGGCCCTCAGATACGCAGTATTTT.

The chain combines TRBV5-1 with TRBJ2-1; weak D call: TRBD2 (7 bases). The V and J ends lost 5 bases and 3 bases respectively, with 12 bases between them. This CDR3 is 14 amino acids long. CDR1 SGHRS and CDR2 YFSETQ come from the germline V gene. The CDR3 here is CASSKGGDYNEQFF. Written as DNA, the CDR3 is TGCGCCAGCAGTAAGGGGGGGGACTACAATGAGCAGTTCTTC.

This chain joins TRBV28 and TRBJ1-6, with D possibly being TRBD1 (5 bases). The germline V gene has CDR1 MDHEN and CDR2 SYDVKM. The CDR3 runs to 16 residues. Trimming pared 10 bases from V and 1 base from J, leaving 17 bases between. The CDR3 region has the DNA TGTGCCACGACAGTGGGCGGGGGATCCTATAATTCACCCCTCCACTTT. This codes for CATTVGGGSYNSPLHF.

V gene TRBV30 combines with J gene TRBJ2-7; unclear D gene. V was cut by 0 bases and J by 0 bases, with 9 bases left in between. CDR3 length equals 14 residues. Germline V CDR1 and CDR2: GTSNPN, SVGIG (reference sequence). This chain's CDR3 is CAWSVSPASYEQYF. The DNA for the CDR3 is TGTGCCTGGAGTGTATCCCCCGCCTCCTACGAGCAGTACTTC.

The chain links TRBV9 to TRBJ1-2, with 9 nucleotides matching TRBD1. This CDR3 is 14 amino acids long. Germline values: CDR1 SGDLS, CDR2 YYNGEE. The junction had 5 bases not matched to a gene; V was cut back by 0 bases and J by 8 bases. CDR3 DNA sequence: TGTGCCAGCAGCGTAGCACAGGGGGCGGACGGCTACACCTTC. Protein: CASSVAQGADGYTF.

The CDR3: CASSSAITGDGGYTF. DNA for the CDR3: TGTGCCAGCAGCTCAGCGATCACAGGGGATGGGGGCTACACCTTC. V is TRBV7-2 and J is TRBJ1-2; 7 bases agree with TRBD1. CDR1 is SGHTA, CDR2 FQGNSA, per germline. V lost 4 bases, J lost 8 bases, and 13 bases stayed unmatched. This CDR3 has 15 residues.

The chain joins TRBV12-3 or TRBV12-4 to TRBJ2-3, with a possible D match to TRBD2 (7 bases). With 8 bases removed from V and 0 bases from J, the gap between germline ends came to 9 bases. The CDR3 extends over 13 amino acids. Written as DNA, the CDR3 is TGTGCCAGCGGGAGGGGGAGCACAGATACGCAGTATTTT. It translates to CASGRGSTDTQYF.

CDR3 loop: CASSSTASSYNEQFF. CDR3 bases: TGTGCCAGCAGCTCGACAGCGAGCTCCTACAATGAGCAGTTCTTC. The chain couples TRBV7-2 to TRBJ2-1, with D tentatively TRBD1 (5 bases). CDR3 length equals 15 residues. V was cut by 4 bases and J by 0 bases, with 10 bases left in between. CDR1 and CDR2 from the germline V gene are SGHTA and FQGNSA.

The chain is built from TRBV14 and TRBJ2-5; TRBD2 matches at 8 bases. The germline gives CDR1 SGHDN, CDR2 FVKESK. V shed 1 base, J shed 5 bases, and the junction held 12 bases outside the gene matches. The CDR3 sequence is 17 residues long. This CDR3 reads CASSQGRGGRLGETQYF. The DNA of the CDR3 is TGTGCCAGCAGCCAAGGTCGGGGGGGACGTCTTGGGGAGACCCAGTACTTC.

In this sample, this clonotype turned up a few times. The J gene is TRBJ1-1, the V gene TRBV7-3; the D is unclear. CDR3 length: 15 residues. The V gene lost 3 bases and the J gene lost 0 bases, with 11 bases spanning the gap. The germline V gene encodes CDR1 SGHTA and CDR2 FQGTGA. CDR3 residues: CASSLGRAMNTEAFF. CDR3 bases: TGTGCCAGCAGCTTGGGCCGGGCCATGAACACTGAAGCTTTCTTT.

V and J are TRBV20-1 and TRBJ1-1, with D maybe TRBD1 (5 bases). Looked up from germline, CDR1 is DFQATT and CDR2 is SNEGSKA (reference sequence). The CDR3 extends over 13 amino acids. Trimming took 2 bases from V and 4 from J, leaving 11 bases between them. This CDR3 reads CSARSGRFTEAFF. The CDR3 region has the DNA TGCAGTGCTAGATCGGGGCGCTTCACTGAAGCTTTCTTT.

The chain is built from TRBV11-3 and TRBJ1-6; no definite D call. V shed 2 bases and J shed 6 bases, with 14 bases lying between them. The CDR3 contains 16 residues. Germline CDR1 SGHNT, CDR2 YENEEA. The CDR3 reads CASSLQSPVGNSPLHF. DNA for the CDR3: TGTGCCAGCAGCTTACAGTCTCCCGTCGGTAATTCACCCCTCCACTTT.

This clonotype was seen a single time. This sequence joins TRBV6-5 and TRBJ2-7; the D gene could be TRBD1 or TRBD2 (6 bases each). V shed 2 bases and J shed 2 bases, with 13 bases lying between them. CDR1 and CDR2 (germline): MNHEY, SVGAGI. The CDR3 length is 15 residues. In DNA, the CDR3 is TGTGCCAGCAGTTACCAAGATGGGGGGCCCTACGAGCAGTACTTC. Amino acid sequence: CASSYQDGGPYEQYF.

The rearrangement joins TRBV6-5 to TRBJ1-2, with D possibly being TRBD1 (5 bases). Germline-derived CDR1 and CDR2 are MNHEY and SVGAGI. The CDR3 has 12 residues. Trimming took 8 bases from V and 4 from J, leaving 11 bases between them. The CDR3 loop reads CASGAFSYGYTF. CDR3 coding DNA: TGTGCCAGCGGGGCATTTTCCTATGGCTACACCTTC.

This clonotype was recorded a few times. The chain couples TRBV18 to TRBJ2-5; D is possibly TRBD2 (6 bases). CDR1 is KGHSH and CDR2 is LQKENI in the germline V gene. This CDR3 comprises 12 residues. Trimming cost V 5 bases and J 2 bases, with 6 bases left between them. CDR3 nucleotides: TGTGCCAGCTCAGGAGGGCAAGAGACCCAGTACTTC. Its protein product is CASSGGQETQYF. Variable domain in full (rest from reference TRBV18 and TRBJ2-5): NAGVMQNPRHLVRRRGQEARLRCSPMKGHSHVYWYRQLPEEGLKFMVYLQKENIIDESGMPKERFSAEFPKEGPSILRIQQVVRGDSAAYFCASSGGQETQYFGPGTRLLVL.

About this clonotype itself: A junction end diverges from the germline sequence, so it may reflect a read error. This rearrangement joins TRBV7-9 to TRBJ2-3; D is unresolved. The CDR3 contains 9 residues. Germline lookup yields CDR1 SEHNR and CDR2 FQNEAQ (reference sequence). CDR3 in amino acids: CASSDQRYF. Here the CDR3 DNA reads TGTGCCAGCAGCGATCAACGGTACTTT.

The gene calls are TRBV4-3 and TRBJ1-6; 7 bases agree with TRBD1. J was trimmed by 7 bases and V by 2 bases; bases with no gene match: 8. This CDR3 has 16 amino acids. Germline lookup yields CDR1 LGHNA and CDR2 YSLEER. The CDR3 is CASSQLLAQGNSPLHF. The CDR3 DNA reads as TGCGCCAGCAGCCAACTGCTGGCACAGGGGAATTCACCCCTCCACTTT.

The rearrangement links TRBV3-1 to TRBJ2-6; no definite D call. Per the germline V gene, CDR1 is LGHDT and CDR2 is YNNKEL (reference sequence). The length of the CDR3 is 16 residues. The V end was cut by 4 bases, the J end by 3 bases, with 13 bases between. Written as DNA, the CDR3 is TGTGCCAGCAGCCCGCTTCGGGTGGGTGGGGCCAACGTCCTGACTTTC. The encoded protein is CASSPLRVGGANVLTF.

The genes are TRBV30 and TRBJ1-1; the D is unclear. V gave up 0 bases and J gave up 4 bases, with 12 bases separating them. The germline V gene has CDR1 GTSNPN and CDR2 SVGIG (reference sequence). The CDR3 sequence is 14 residues long. The CDR3 sequence is CAWSVRAAVTEAFF. In nucleotides, the CDR3 is TGTGCCTGGAGTGTACGGGCAGCGGTCACTGAAGCTTTCTTT.

This rearrangement joins TRBV20-1 to TRBJ2-5; no firm D call. This CDR3 has 14 residues. V was cut by 6 bases and J by 1 base, with 15 bases left in between. Germline-derived CDR1 and CDR2 are DFQATT and SNEGSKA (reference sequence). DNA for the CDR3: TGCAGTGCCCGGCTGGGGTCTGTCCAAGAGACCCAGTACTTC. Translating gives CSARLGSVQETQYF.

V is TRBV20-1 and J is TRBJ2-3; 9 nucleotides align to TRBD1. CDR3 size: 13 residues. V was pared by 6 bases and J by 4 bases, with 5 bases of the junction left unmatched. In germline, CDR1 is DFQATT, CDR2 SNEGSKA (reference sequence). This chain's CDR3 is CSARTGGPDTQYF. In DNA, the CDR3 is TGCAGTGCCCGCACAGGGGGCCCAGATACGCAGTATTTT.

The rearrangement uses TRBV3-1 and TRBJ2-6; 11 positions agree with TRBD1. The CDR3 has 19 residues. CDR1 and CDR2 (germline): LGHDT, YNNKEL (reference sequence). With V trimmed by 0 bases and J by 4 bases, 8 bases remained unmatched. The CDR3 coding sequence is TGTGCCAGCAGCCAAGATCCCGGGACAGGGGGATCCGGGGCCAACGTCCTGACTTTC. This gives the protein CASSQDPGTGGSGANVLTF.

The V and J genes are TRBV7-9 and TRBJ1-1; D perhaps matches TRBD1 (5 bases). Trimming shortened V by 1 base and J by 4 bases, and 13 bases separated the two germline ends. CDR3 size: 15 residues. CDR1 is SEHNR, CDR2 FQNEAQ, per germline (reference sequence). The CDR3 sequence is CASSLGGAGGTEAFF. CDR3 sequence (DNA): TGTGCCAGCAGCTTAGGGGGCGCGGGGGGCACTGAAGCTTTCTTT.

The V gene is TRBV20-1, the J gene TRBJ2-7, with D unresolved. V lost 3 bases, J lost 2 bases, and 8 bases lay in between. Per the germline V gene, CDR1 is DFQATT and CDR2 is SNEGSKA (reference sequence). This CDR3 comprises 12 residues. CDR3 region: CSASSQAYEQYF. CDR3 nucleotide sequence: TGCAGTGCTAGTAGCCAAGCCTACGAGCAGTACTTC.

The V call is TRBV7-2, the J call TRBJ1-5, with D possibly being TRBD1 (6 bases). Germline lookup yields CDR1 SGHTA and CDR2 FQGNSA. The ends were cut back, 1 base at V and 0 bases at J, with 10 bases in the middle. The CDR3 spans 16 residues. The chain's CDR3 is CASSLVGGYSNQPQHF. The CDR3 DNA reads as TGTGCCAGCAGCTTAGTAGGGGGTTATAGCAATCAGCCCCAGCATTTT.